This entry features one TCR beta chain sequence. A few counts support this clone. The specificity of this receptor is unknown. No per-base quality is available; no much larger clone lies one base away. The source of the sample is a study of T cells in localized non-small cell lung cancer (TCRdb year 2020). In terms of the full investigation: The study examined T cell repertoires in approximately 240 patients with early-stage NSCLC and compared tumors with uninvolved tumor-adjacent lungs. The cohort was made up of under 250 treatment-naive NSCLC patients whose localized lung tumors had been resected. A mean age of around 69 years was recorded for the NSCLC patients, of whom 129 were male and some 99 were female. The paper as a whole reports these results and caveats: Because multi-region tumor sequencing was not done, intratumor heterogeneity could not be ruled out. Of the top 100 tumor clones, a median of roughly 53 were detected in paired uninvolved adjacent lung; under 35 were also among that lung's top 100. The highest T cell clonality was observed in uninvolved tumor-adjacent lung, where clonality exceeded that of tumor, suggesting that antigenic responses were more focused in uninvolved tumor-adjacent lung. Because of the exploratory design, TCR variables were selected using unadjusted p-values without false-discovery rate correction. Higher T cell density in blood was associated with longer overall survival, whereas higher clonality in adjacent lung was associated with shorter survival.

CDR1 and CDR2, looked up from the germline V gene, are SGHNT and YENEEA. From its cysteine to its phenylalanine, the CDR3 spans 15 amino acids. Just CDR3 DNA is preserved here, 45 bases in frame from base 1. Between the V and J ends, shortened by 5 bases and 1 base respectively, the junction contains 14 bases. At diagnosis, peripheral blood, uninvolved tumor-adjacent lung and tumor were collected and were preserved as a mix of fresh-frozen and FFPE material. TCR beta CDR3 regions were sequenced from DNA using the immunoSEQ Assay. Turning to the authors' computational methods: To compute T cell density, TCR beta template counts were normalized to usable DNA, which was estimated by amplifying housekeeping genes. Richness was estimated with the preseqR package, extrapolating to 400,000 templates for PBMC samples and 120,000 templates for tissue samples. Clonality was taken to be one minus Pielou's evenness. To identify tissue-enriched TCRs, differential abundance testing was run on productive amino-acid clonotypes with a minimum total count of 5 and an alpha of 0.1. The Jaccard Index and the Morisita Overlap Index were used to measure how much the repertoires overlapped between compartments. GLIPH clustered TCR beta CDR3s with public tetramer-defined viral CDR3s; viral motifs required at least three viral sequences plus V-gene enrichment. TCRdb retrieved this table from immuneACCESS and kept in-frame rearrangements only. Not all clones are present; in checked studies, unresolved V genes account for under half, and no reason is known for the remainder. V, J and clone size are taken as reported in that table, and D and trimming were inferred from the DNA itself. The sample data list around 1,500 clones, and roughly 28% of these were observed just once. The ten biggest clones cover under 20% of the sample.

The clonotype originates from a man aged 40-75 years with stage I lung adenocarcinoma. Specimen: lung tumor tissue, collected before any cancer treatment. In this chain, TRBV11-3 is recombined with TRBJ2-5; the D segment cannot be called with confidence. The CDR3 protein: CASSTSASLQETQYF. In nucleotide form, the sequence is TGTGCCAGCAGCACCTCGGCATCTCTCCAAGAGACCCAGTACTTC. The reference TRBV11-3 and TRBJ2-5 proteins fill in what lies around the CDR3, so the full variable domain reads EAGVVQSPRYKIIEKKQPVAFWCNPISGHNTLYWYLQNLGQGPELLIRYENEEAVDDSQLPKDRFSAERLKGVDSTLKIQPAELGDSAVYLCASSTSASLQETQYFGPGTRLLVL.